Each of the 13 T cell receptor beta chains below was sequenced from the same sample in a study of cytomegalovirus exposure and HLA in healthy donors. The primer mix had 60 Vbeta and 13 Jbeta primers. TCRdb's table, derived via immunoSEQ multiplex PCR, lists solely in-frame clones and lacks some. The profile shows approximately 54,000 clones, approximately 77% of them singletons. The sample taken for sequencing was PBMCs. The receptors shown here come from a woman aged 18-35 years in good health and CMV-seronegative.

The chain has TRBV29-1 and TRBJ1-2; the D is unclear. This CDR3 spans 17 amino acids. V was cut by 4 bases and J by 2 bases, with 23 bases left in between. CDR1 is SQVTM and CDR2 is ANQGSEA in the germline V gene. Here the CDR3 reads CSVVVDPTGGVNYGYTF. CDR3 in DNA: TGCAGCGTTGTTGTGGATCCGACCGGCGGTGTCAACTATGGCTACACCTTC. The complete variable domain, with remaining parts taken from reference TRBV29-1 and TRBJ1-2, reads SAVISQKPSRDICQRGTSLTIQCQVDSQVTMMFWYRQQPGQSLTLIATANQGSEATYESGFVIDKFPISRPNLTFSTLTVSNMSPEDSSIYLCSVVVDPTGGVNYGYTFGSGTRLTVV.

The sample holds one count of this clone. The rearrangement uses TRBV18 and TRBJ2-1, with TRBD2 identical over 10 bases. CDR1 and CDR2 (germline): KGHSH, LQKENI. V gave up 5 bases and J gave up 5 bases; unmatched junction bases: 6. This CDR3 region has 15 residues. CDR3 in DNA: TGTGCCAGCTCATCCGGAGGGACTAGCGACAATGAGCAGTTCTTC. Translation gives CASSSGGTSDNEQFF.

The chain uses TRBV4-1 and TRBJ1-4; the D is unclear. Germline CDR1 MGHRA, CDR2 YSYEKL. The CDR3 length is 14 residues. V was shortened by 3 bases and J by 5 bases, with 10 bases between the two germline ends. The CDR3 coding sequence is TGCGCCAGCAGCCACCCCCCTCGGAATGAAAAACTGTTTTTT. It specifies CASSHPPRNEKLFF.

This clone has only one observation. V and J are TRBV7-9 and TRBJ1-1; 8 bases match TRBD1. The V and J ends lost 5 bases and 7 bases, in that order; junction bases with no gene match: 3. CDR3 length: 12 amino acids. Germline V gene lookup returns CDR1 SEHNR and CDR2 FQNEAQ (reference sequence). The CDR3 here is CASSLGQDEAFF. In DNA, the CDR3 is TGTGCCAGCAGCCTGGGACAGGATGAAGCTTTCTTT.

The chain carries TRBV4-2 and TRBJ1-2; D perhaps matches TRBD1 (6 bases). V was trimmed by 3 bases and J by 1 base, leaving 12 bases between them. CDR3 length equals 15 residues. Germline V gives CDR1 LGHNA, CDR2 YNFKEQ. DNA of the CDR3: TGTGCCAGCAGCCACCGACAGGCGAATAACTATGGCTACACCTTC. It is translated as CASSHRQANNYGYTF.

This clone appeared a few times. The chain carries TRBV7-8 and TRBJ2-2; 8 bases agree with TRBD2. Germline V CDR1 and CDR2: SGHVS, FQNEAQ. The CDR3 is 14 residues long. The J segment lost 6 bases and the V segment lost 5 bases, leaving 5 bases of the junction unmatched. The CDR3 protein is CASSATGGAGELFF. CDR3 DNA: TGTGCCAGCAGCGCAACGGGAGGGGCCGGGGAGCTGTTTTTT.

The chain is built from TRBV15 and TRBJ2-5, with 7 bases matching TRBD2. The J call is doubtful: the DNA matches TRBJ2-7 better. Germline loops: CDR1 LNHNV, CDR2 YYDKDF (reference sequence). The length of the CDR3 is 15 residues. CDR3 region: CATSHGLDSSYEQYF. CDR3 nucleotide sequence: TGTGCCACCAGCCACGGACTAGATTCGTCCTACGAGCAGTACTTC.

This chain connects TRBV27 to TRBJ1-2; 10 positions agree with TRBD1. Trimming at V came to 3 bases and at J to 6 bases, leaving 10 bases not matched to a gene. Per the germline V gene, CDR1 is MNHEY and CDR2 is SMNVEV (reference sequence). CDR3 size: 16 residues. The CDR3 loop is CASSLGDQGTGDGYTF. Here the CDR3 DNA reads TGTGCCAGCAGTTTGGGGGACCAGGGGACAGGGGATGGCTACACCTTC.

The rearrangement uses TRBV10-3 and TRBJ2-1; no firm D call. Germline-derived CDR1 and CDR2 are ENHRY and SYGVKD. The V and J ends lost 6 bases and 8 bases respectively, with 14 bases between them. The CDR3 runs 13 residues. Here the CDR3 reads CAISPRRPYEQFF. Here the CDR3 DNA reads TGTGCCATCAGCCCTAGAAGGCCTTATGAGCAGTTCTTC.

This clone was seen only a few times. V and J are TRBV5-1 and TRBJ2-1, with a weak D call TRBD1 (6 bases). CDR3 length: 11 residues. Deletions cut 8 bases from V and 6 bases from J, with 9 bases between. Germline V CDR1 and CDR2: SGHRS, YFSETQ. For the CDR3, the DNA is TGCGCCAGTACAGGGCGCAATGAGCAGTTCTTC. Its protein is CASTGRNEQFF.

This chain connects TRBV2 to TRBJ1-2; 8 positions match TRBD1. Unmatched junction bases numbered 3, after V lost 2 bases and J lost 1 base. CDR1 SNHLY and CDR2 FYNNEI come from the germline V gene. The CDR3 extends over 15 amino acids. CDR3 sequence reads: CASSESGQVNYGYTF. The CDR3 DNA is TGTGCCAGCAGTGAATCGGGACAGGTTAACTATGGCTACACCTTC.

On this clone: The junction differs from germline at one of its ends, possibly a read error. This chain joins TRBV11-2 and TRBJ1-1; no firm D call. Germline V gene data show CDR1 as SGHAT and CDR2 as FQNNGV. CDR3 size: 15 residues. The CDR3 protein is CASSLEGEVRFEAFF. CDR3 bases: TGTGCCAGCAGCCTAGAGGGTGAGGTTCGGTTTGAAGCTTTCTTT.

With regard to this clone: An end of the junction differs from the germline gene, which may be a read error. The chain is built from TRBV7-7 and TRBJ2-5, with 12 positions matching TRBD2. The CDR3 loop spans 16 amino acids. Germline CDR1 is SSHAT and CDR2 is FNYEAQ (reference sequence). CDR3 sequence reads: CASSLSGTSGSQTQYF. CDR3 coding DNA: TGTGCTAGCAGCTTATCCGGGACTAGCGGGTCGCAGACCCAGTACTTC. Full variable domain (remainder filled in from reference TRBV7-7 and TRBJ2-5): GAGVSQSPRYKVTKRGQDVTLRCDPISSHATLYWYQQALGQGPEFLTYFNYEAQPDKSGLPSDRFSAERPEGSISTLTIQRTEQRDSAMYRCASSLSGTSGSQTQYFGPGTRLLVL.